This entry lists 15 T cell receptor beta chains sequenced from one sample in a study of T cell responses to AZD1222 COVID-19 vaccine. Repertoires were generated with immunoSEQ multiplex PCR, while TCRdb's copy carries only in-frame clones and drops some. The sample lists tens of thousands of clones, almost 90% seen once, with 1.2% to 1.5% in the top ten. Here the sequenced sample was peripheral blood, taken 28 days after the second AZD1222 dose. The receptors originated from an adult who received the AZD1222 COVID-19 vaccine.

In DNA, the CDR3 is TGTGCCAGCTCACCAAGACTGGACGAGCAGTACTTC. Protein product: CASSPRLDEQYF. V and J are TRBV18 and TRBJ2-7, with unresolved D. The V end lost 2 bases, the J end lost 5 bases, and 7 bases lay between the germline ends. The germline CDR1 and CDR2 sequences are KGHSH and LQKENI. The CDR3 contains 12 residues. Together with reference TRBV18 and TRBJ2-7, the CDR3 gives the full variable domain: NAGVMQNPRHLVRRRGQEARLRCSPMKGHSHVYWYRQLPEEGLKFMVYLQKENIIDESGMPKERFSAEFPKEGPSILRIQQVVRGDSAAYFCASSPRLDEQYFGPGTRLTVT.

The chain couples TRBV28 to TRBJ1-5; D unresolved. The V gene lost 4 bases and the J gene lost 0 bases, with 19 bases spanning the gap. The germline gives CDR1 MDHEN, CDR2 SYDVKM. The CDR3 runs to 18 residues. DNA for the CDR3: TGTGCCAGCAGTTCCTTAAAGGGCCCGAATAGTAGCAATCAGCCCCAGCATTTT. The encoded protein is CASSSLKGPNSSNQPQHF.

The rearrangement joins TRBV27 to TRBJ2-2; TRBD2 matches 12 bases. The CDR3 covers 16 residues. J was trimmed by 3 bases and V by 4 bases; bases with no gene match: 3. Germline V gene lookup returns CDR1 MNHEY and CDR2 SMNVEV (reference sequence). For the CDR3, the DNA is TGTGCCAGCAGTTCGACTAGCGGGGGTGACACCGGGGAGCTGTTTTTT. As protein: CASSSTSGGDTGELFF.

This clone was picked up one time. The genes are TRBV5-6 and TRBJ2-3; 11 nucleotides line up with TRBD2. The germline CDR1 and CDR2 sequences are SGHDT and YYEEEE. The CDR3 contains 18 residues. V was clipped by 0 bases and J by 1 base; unmatched bases: 7. The CDR3 DNA is TGTGCCAGCAGCTTGGGACCGCTAGCGGGGGGCCGCACAGATACGCAGTATTTT. As protein: CASSLGPLAGGRTDTQYF.

This CDR3 reads CASSDGGRRCLPLHF. CDR3 sequence (DNA): TGTGCCAGCAGTGACGGAGGACGGAGATGTTTACCCCTCCACTTT. This chain uses TRBV6-4 with TRBJ1-6; D gene uncertain. The CDR3 covers 15 residues. V lost 2 bases, J lost 12 bases, and 17 bases lay in between. Germline loops: CDR1 MRHNA, CDR2 SNTAGT.

The rearrangement uses TRBV7-3 and TRBJ2-7; perhaps TRBD1 as D (5 bases). CDR3 size: 13 residues. Looked up from germline, CDR1 is SGHTA and CDR2 is FQGTGA. Trimming shortened V by 5 bases and J by 7 bases, and 15 bases separated the two germline ends. The CDR3 nucleotides read TGTGCCAGCAGCATCGACAGAGCCGGGGAGCAGTACTTC. It yields the protein CASSIDRAGEQYF.

This clone came up once. The rearrangement links TRBV11-3 to TRBJ2-3; D uncertain. The CDR3 sequence is 12 residues long. With 2 bases removed from V and 6 bases from J, the gap between germline ends came to 6 bases. Germline lookup yields CDR1 SGHNT and CDR2 YENEEA. CDR3 nucleotide sequence: TGTGCCAGCAGCTTATTGGACGATACGCAGTATTTT. Encoded protein: CASSLLDDTQYF.

The V and J genes are TRBV5-4 and TRBJ1-2; TRBD1 matches at 8 bases. V shed 7 bases and J 7 bases; nucleotides not matched to a gene: 9. This CDR3 is 13 amino acids long. CDR1 SGHNT and CDR2 YYREEE come from the germline V gene (reference sequence). The CDR3, as DNA: TGTGCCAGCGGCACCACAGGGGGTTTTGGCTACACCTTC. Its translation: CASGTTGGFGYTF.

The chain employs TRBV6-5 and TRBJ2-3, with 11 bases matching TRBD2. The CDR3 is made up of 15 amino acids. J gave up 8 bases and V 7 bases, and 11 bases lay outside the gene matches. From germline, CDR1 is MNHEY and CDR2 SVGAGI. CDR3 DNA sequence: TGTGCCAGCACCCAGGCCCTAGCGGGGGGTCTTACGCAGTATTTT. Translated, it gives CASTQALAGGLTQYF.

This chain joins TRBV12-3 or TRBV12-4 and TRBJ1-6; D is unclear. The CDR3 has 12 amino acids. Trimming took off 2 bases at V and 10 bases at J, with 6 bases between the two ends. In DNA form, the CDR3 reads TGTGCCAGCAGTTTACTGACGTCACCCCTCCACTTT. Translation: CASSLLTSPLHF.

The chain combines TRBV24-1 with TRBJ2-7; 7 bases are shared with TRBD1. Germline CDR1 and CDR2: KGHDR and SFDVKD. CDR3 length: 14 amino acids. With 4 bases clipped from V and 4 bases from J, the junction kept 6 bases outside the gene matches. In DNA form, the CDR3 reads TGTGCCACCAGTGACCGACAGGGCGGGTACGAGCAGTACTTC. Amino acid sequence: CATSDRQGGYEQYF.

This sequence joins TRBV6-2 or TRBV6-3 and TRBJ2-4, with D possibly TRBD2 on 5 matching bases. V was clipped by 6 bases and J by 7 bases, with 19 bases between them. The CDR3 length is 15 residues. Germline V lookup: CDR1 MNHEY, CDR2 SVGEGT. The CDR3 nucleotides read TGTGCCAGCAGCCCTCCCGAGGCGGGTCTGAACATTCAGTACTTC. This translates into CASSPPEAGLNIQYF.

This rearrangement joins TRBV6-4 to TRBJ1-1, with 7 bases identical to TRBD1. The CDR3 has 13 residues. Trimming at V came to 6 bases and at J to 7 bases, leaving 8 bases not matched to a gene. CDR1 is MRHNA, CDR2 SNTAGT, per germline. The CDR3: CASSETGFREAFF. The CDR3 region has the DNA TGTGCCAGCAGCGAGACAGGGTTTCGTGAAGCTTTCTTT.

This chain uses TRBV10-3 with TRBJ2-7; a possible D gene is TRBD1 (5 bases). V was clipped by 0 bases and J by 0 bases, with 9 bases between them. Germline CDR1 is ENHRY and CDR2 is SYGVKD. The CDR3 covers 15 residues. CDR3 DNA sequence: TGTGCCATCAGTGAGTCCGTCAGGGTCTCCTACGAGCAGTACTTC. Translated, it gives CAISESVRVSYEQYF.

The chain joins TRBV7-2 to TRBJ2-4; D remains ambiguous. This CDR3 contains 14 residues. The V end was cut by 4 bases, the J end by 0 bases, with 7 bases between. Germline V CDR1 and CDR2: SGHTA, FQGNSA. In DNA, the CDR3 is TGTGCCAGCAGCTATGGCTTAGCCAAAAACATTCAGTACTTC. Encoded protein: CASSYGLAKNIQYF.